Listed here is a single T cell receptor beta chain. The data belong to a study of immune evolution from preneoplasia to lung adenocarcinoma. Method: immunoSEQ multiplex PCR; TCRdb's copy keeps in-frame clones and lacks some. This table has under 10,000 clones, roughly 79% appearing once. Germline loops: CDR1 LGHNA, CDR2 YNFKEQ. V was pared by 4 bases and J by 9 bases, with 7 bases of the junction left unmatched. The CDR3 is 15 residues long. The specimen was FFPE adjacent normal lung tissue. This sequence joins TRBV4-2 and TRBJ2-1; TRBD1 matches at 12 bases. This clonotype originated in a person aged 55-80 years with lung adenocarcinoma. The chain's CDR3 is CASSRPGQGAVEQFF. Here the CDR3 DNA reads TGTGCCAGCAGCCGTCCGGGACAGGGGGCCGTTGAGCAGTTCTTC.